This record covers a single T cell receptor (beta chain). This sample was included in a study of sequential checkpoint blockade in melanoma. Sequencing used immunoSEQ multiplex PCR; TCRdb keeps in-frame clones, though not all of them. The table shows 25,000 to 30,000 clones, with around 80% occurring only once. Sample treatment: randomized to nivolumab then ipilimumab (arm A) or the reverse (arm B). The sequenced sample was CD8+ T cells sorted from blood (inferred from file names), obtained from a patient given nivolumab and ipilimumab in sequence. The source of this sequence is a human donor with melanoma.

Written as DNA, the CDR3 is TGTGCCAGTAGTCTCCTGGGGGGCACTGAAGCTTTCTTT. This encodes CASSLLGGTEAFF. V and J are TRBV19 and TRBJ1-1; D possibly corresponds to TRBD1 (5 bases). The CDR3 is made up of 13 amino acids. Deletions cut 5 bases from V and 4 bases from J, with 11 bases between. Germline-derived CDR1 and CDR2 are LNHDA and SQIVND (reference sequence).